The 18 T cell receptor beta chains below were found in one sample sequenced in a study of post-analysis software for immune sequencing data. Study results and caveats: Compared with controls, patients had more of about 5 TRBV segments, including TRBV5-6, TRBV5-1 and TRBV20-1.

These receptors are not linked to any known antigen. Presence of unique molecular identifiers characterized the TCR beta cDNA libraries. A single record per CDR3 protein comes from TCRdb applying MiXCR to the PCR reads. The sample shows approximately 690,000 distinct CDR3 sequences, approximately 59% of them seen only once. Material: blood. These receptors came from a girl aged 2 to 10 with multiple sclerosis.

This clonotype is a singleton in its sample. The chain recombines TRBV7-2 with TRBJ2-3, with D uncertain. There are 15 residues in the CDR3. V was clipped by 1 base and J by 1 base, with 9 bases between them. CDR1 and CDR2 (germline): SGHTA, FQGNSA. The CDR3 is CASSLGSQRTDTQYF. The CDR3 coding sequence is TGTGCCAGCAGCTTAGGGTCACAGCGCACAGATACGCAGTATTTT.

The V gene is TRBV20-1, the J gene TRBJ2-1; 9 bases are shared with TRBD2. The CDR3 loop spans 14 amino acids. Trimming removed 2 bases from V and 6 bases from J; junction bases left unmatched: 5. Germline V CDR1 and CDR2: DFQATT, SNEGSKA (reference sequence). In DNA form, the CDR3 reads TGCAGTGCTAGATTTAGCGGGAGCCCCAATGAGCAGTTCTTC. Amino acid sequence: CSARFSGSPNEQFF.

In its sample, this clonotype was seen a few times. This chain links TRBV5-1 with TRBJ2-1, with 13 positions matching TRBD2. V trimming: 0 bases; J trimming: 8 bases; junction bases outside the gene matches: 5. This CDR3 is built from 16 residues. Germline lookup yields CDR1 SGHRS and CDR2 YFSETQ. The CDR3 bases are TGCGCCAGCAGCTTGGAGGGGACTAGCGGGAACCATGAGCAGTTCTTC. This codes for CASSLEGTSGNHEQFF.

CDR3 sequence: CSVEFAGSEQFF. The CDR3 DNA sequence: TGCAGCGTTGAGTTTGCGGGGTCTGAGCAGTTCTTC. This chain uses TRBV29-1 with TRBJ2-1; a possible D gene is TRBD2 (6 bases). The V and J ends lost 3 bases and 9 bases respectively, with 12 bases between them. The length of the CDR3 is 12 residues. The germline V gene encodes CDR1 SQVTM and CDR2 ANQGSEA.

The V call is TRBV24-1, the J call TRBJ1-4, with D possibly being TRBD1 (5 bases). The CDR3 is made up of 15 amino acids. V lost 4 bases to trimming and J lost 6 bases, with 14 bases between them. Germline lookup yields CDR1 KGHDR and CDR2 SFDVKD. CDR3 sequence (DNA): TGTGCCACCAGTGACTCCCTTTCGGGGGATGAAAAACTGTTTTTT. Encoded protein: CATSDSLSGDEKLFF.

The J gene is TRBJ1-4, the V gene TRBV12-3 or TRBV12-4; 7 bases fit TRBD1. The CDR3 runs to 14 residues. The V segment lost 2 bases and the J segment 6 bases; nucleotides outside the gene matches: 3. In nucleotides, the CDR3 is TGTGCCAGCAGTTTATACGGACAGGATGAAAAACTGTTTTTT. Translation: CASSLYGQDEKLFF.

The chain joins TRBV7-9 to TRBJ2-2, with D perhaps TRBD1 (6 bases). The V gene lost 5 bases and the J gene lost 4 bases, with 14 bases spanning the gap. Germline V gene data show CDR1 as SEHNR and CDR2 as FQNEAQ (reference sequence). The length of the CDR3 is 15 residues. CDR3 in amino acids: CASSPRDTGTGELFF. The CDR3, as DNA: TGTGCCAGCAGCCCCCGGGACACCGGCACCGGGGAGCTGTTTTTT.

The chain has TRBV11-2 and TRBJ2-7; D is uncertain. The CDR3 contains 15 residues. Per the germline V gene, CDR1 is SGHAT and CDR2 is FQNNGV. The ends were cut back, 0 bases at V and 5 bases at J, with 14 bases in the middle. The CDR3 here is CASSLDLPSPHEQYF. CDR3 in DNA: TGTGCCAGCAGCTTAGATCTCCCCAGCCCTCACGAGCAGTACTTC.

The rearrangement uses TRBV4-3 and TRBJ1-1; tentatively, D is TRBD1 (6 bases). V was cut by 0 bases and J by 6 bases, with 8 bases left in between. The CDR3 has 13 residues. CDR1 LGHNA and CDR2 YSLEER come from the germline V gene. The CDR3, as DNA: TGCGCCAGCAGCCAAGAGTCAGGGGCTGAAGCTTTCTTT. Translation: CASSQESGAEAFF.

On this clonotype itself: A read error is possible here, since a much larger clone lies one base away. The CDR3 DNA follows: TGTGCCAGCAGCGTAGCCTTAGGGCTAAGCTACGAGCAGTACTTC. Residues: CASSVALGLSYEQYF. This chain uses TRBV7-9 with TRBJ2-7; D is uncertain. This CDR3 is built from 15 residues. CDR1 and CDR2 from the germline V gene are SEHNR and FQNEAQ (reference sequence). The variable domain in full, completed from reference TRBV7-9 and TRBJ2-7, reads DTGVSQNPRHKITKRGQNVTFRCDPISEHNRLYWYRQTLGQGPEFLTYFQNEAQLEKSRLLSDRFSAERPKGSFSTLEIQRTEQGDSAMYLCASSVALGLSYEQYFGPGTRLTVT.

This chain links TRBV20-1 with TRBJ1-2, with D possibly being TRBD1 (5 bases). This CDR3 is built from 15 residues. Germline V lookup: CDR1 DFQATT, CDR2 SNEGSKA (reference sequence). Trimming removed 2 bases from V and 5 bases from J, with 18 bases in between. The DNA of the CDR3 is TGCAGTGCTAGACCGAGCTCCGGGACTACATATGGCTACACCTTC. Its protein is CSARPSSGTTYGYTF.

The gene calls are TRBV7-2 and TRBJ2-6; D remains ambiguous. Germline V gene lookup returns CDR1 SGHTA and CDR2 FQGNSA. CDR3 length: 13 amino acids. Trimming pared 6 bases from V and 2 bases from J, leaving 5 bases between. CDR3 DNA: TGTGCCAGCAGGAGCCCTGGGGCCAACGTCCTGACTTTC. This translates into CASRSPGANVLTF.

The rearrangement uses TRBV12-3 or TRBV12-4 and TRBJ1-1; D gene uncertain. Trimming left V 2 bases short and J 7 bases short, with 14 bases between. The length of the CDR3 is 14 residues. CDR3 coding DNA: TGTGCCAGCAGTTTATATCGAAGGAACGGTGAAGCTTTCTTT. It codes for CASSLYRRNGEAFF.

The rearrangement links TRBV20-1 to TRBJ2-7; 11 nucleotides agree with TRBD1. Germline V gene lookup returns CDR1 DFQATT and CDR2 SNEGSKA (reference sequence). The ends lost 3 bases at V and 4 bases at J; junction bases unmatched: 8. The CDR3 length is 15 residues. CDR3 sequence: CSASALGQGAYEQYF. The CDR3 DNA sequence: TGCAGTGCTAGTGCCCTTGGACAGGGGGCATACGAGCAGTACTTC.

The chain is built from TRBV27 and TRBJ1-2, with a possible D match to TRBD1 (6 bases). The CDR3 has 13 residues. CDR1 is MNHEY and CDR2 is SMNVEV in the germline V gene (reference sequence). V was pared by 3 bases and J by 7 bases, with 12 bases between. Written as DNA, the CDR3 is TGTGCCAGCAGTTTGTGGAGAGGGGGTGGCTACACCTTC. This gives the protein CASSLWRGGGYTF.

This chain uses TRBV10-3 with TRBJ2-3; 10 positions agree with TRBD2. CDR3 length: 15 residues. V lost 10 bases and J lost 2; bases outside the gene matches: 9. Germline CDR1 reads ENHRY; CDR2 reads SYGVKD. CDR3 residues: CASVPSGGFTDTQYF. Written as DNA, the CDR3 is TGTGCCAGCGTTCCTAGCGGGGGATTCACAGATACGCAGTATTTT.

The rearrangement links TRBV25-1 to TRBJ2-1; tentatively, D is TRBD1 or TRBD2 (5 bases each). Trimming shortened V by 3 bases and J by 3 bases, and 9 bases separated the two germline ends. CDR3 size: 14 residues. Germline V lookup: CDR1 MGHDK, CDR2 SYGVNS. The CDR3 DNA reads as TGTGCCAGCAGTGATGGGACCGGCTACAATGAGCAGTTCTTC. Encoded protein: CASSDGTGYNEQFF.

The chain carries TRBV12-3 or TRBV12-4 and TRBJ2-7; D gene unclear. The last part of the DNA fits TRBJ2-5 better; the J call may be wrong. The CDR3 loop spans 12 amino acids. CDR3 coding DNA: TGTGCCAGCAGTTTAAATGTGGAGACCCAGTACTTC. As protein: CASSLNVETQYF.